The 15 T cell receptor beta chains below were found in one sample sequenced in a study of blood T cell repertoires in COVID-19. Sequencing used immunoSEQ multiplex PCR; TCRdb keeps in-frame clones, though not all of them. Altogether about 140,000 clones are present, 76% being singletons, with the ten largest covering 4.5% to 5%. Sequenced: peripheral blood. Every receptor here comes from a woman aged 80 or over with active or convalescent COVID-19.

This clone appeared once. CDR3 protein: CARMRGGAELFF. The CDR3 nucleotides are TGTGCCAGAATGCGGGGGGGCGCGGAGCTGTTTTTT. The gene calls are TRBV21-1 and TRBJ2-2; the tabulated D call, TRBD2, remains unverified against the DNA. TRBV21-1 is recorded as a pseudogene. This CDR3 has 12 amino acids.

The CDR3 nucleotides are TGTGCCAGCAGTCGGACTAGCGGGGTGAACACCGGGGAGCTGTTTTTT. The encoded protein is CASSRTSGVNTGELFF. This sequence joins TRBV9 and TRBJ2-2, with 12 bases fitting TRBD2. The trim removed 5 bases at V and 1 base at J, leaving 3 bases unmatched. This CDR3 is built from 16 residues. CDR1 is SGDLS and CDR2 is YYNGEE in the germline V gene.

The J gene is TRBJ1-6, the V gene TRBV27; perhaps TRBD1 as D (5 bases). Germline lookup yields CDR1 MNHEY and CDR2 SMNVEV (reference sequence). This CDR3 region has 15 residues. V lost 4 bases to trimming and J lost 1 base, with 8 bases between them. CDR3 sequence reads: CASSSRGSYNSPLHF. The CDR3, as DNA: TGTGCCAGCAGTTCCCGGGGGTCCTATAATTCACCCCTCCACTTT.

The genes are TRBV18 and TRBJ1-6, with D unclear. V was pared by 0 bases and J by 3 bases, with 9 bases between. The CDR3 contains 16 residues. CDR1 and CDR2 (germline): KGHSH, LQKENI. Here the CDR3 reads CASSPPLGDYNSPLHF. For the CDR3, the DNA is TGTGCCAGCTCACCACCGCTAGGAGACTATAATTCACCCCTCCACTTT.

The chain carries TRBV19 and TRBJ2-5; no clear D. The CDR3 runs to 14 residues. From germline, CDR1 is LNHDA and CDR2 SQIVND (reference sequence). Trimming removed 4 bases from V and 4 bases from J, with 13 bases in between. CDR3 in DNA: TGTGCCAGTAGTACATCCCAGGTTACAGAGACCCAGTACTTC. The encoded protein is CASSTSQVTETQYF.

The chain carries TRBV9 and TRBJ2-2; 9 nucleotides line up with TRBD1. The CDR3 spans 17 residues. Trimming cost V 0 bases and J 4 bases; bases outside gene matches: 7. Germline CDR1 reads SGDLS; CDR2 reads YYNGEE. CDR3 DNA: TGTGCCAGCAGCGTAGCTACAGGGGGCGGTGGCACCGGGGAGCTGTTTTTT. This codes for CASSVATGGGGTGELFF.

The V and J genes are TRBV11-2 and TRBJ1-1; D not resolved. CDR3 length: 11 amino acids. Germline values: CDR1 SGHAT, CDR2 FQNNGV. The V end lost 1 base, the J end lost 7 bases, and 4 bases lay between the germline ends. CDR3 residues: CASSLVVEAFF. CDR3 bases: TGTGCCAGCAGCTTAGTAGTTGAAGCTTTCTTT.

V and J are TRBV11-2 and TRBJ2-1; 11 nucleotides agree with TRBD2. The V and J ends lost 5 bases and 6 bases, in that order; junction bases with no gene match: 6. This CDR3 is 15 amino acids long. Germline CDR1 is SGHAT and CDR2 is FQNNGV. DNA of the CDR3: TGTGCCAGCAGCCCCCGACTAGCGGGGAGCAATGAGCAGTTCTTC. Translated: CASSPRLAGSNEQFF.

The gene calls are TRBV2 and TRBJ1-2; the match to TRBD1 covers 7 bases. This CDR3 has 13 residues. Germline CDR1 and CDR2: SNHLY and FYNNEI. The V segment lost 6 bases and the J segment 8 bases; nucleotides outside the gene matches: 9. The CDR3 spells CASSETGIRGYTF. CDR3 bases: TGTGCCAGCAGCGAGACAGGGATCCGGGGCTACACCTTC.

The chain is built from TRBV15 and TRBJ1-4; the D is unclear. The CDR3 spans 13 residues. Germline V lookup: CDR1 LNHNV, CDR2 YYDKDF (reference sequence). V was shortened by 2 bases and J by 6 bases, with 7 bases between the two germline ends. The CDR3 DNA reads TGTGCCACCAGCAGAAGCGCCGATGAAAAACTGTTTTTT. This sequence encodes CATSRSADEKLFF.

This clone was counted a few times. V is TRBV18 and J is TRBJ2-3, with TRBD2 matching 13 bases. This CDR3 is 17 amino acids long. V was clipped by 3 bases and J by 5 bases; unmatched bases: 8. The germline gives CDR1 KGHSH, CDR2 LQKENI. The CDR3 protein is CASSPLTSGGSQDTQYF. Written as DNA, the CDR3 is TGTGCCAGCTCACCTCTGACTAGCGGGGGGTCACAAGATACGCAGTATTTT.

This clone was counted only a few times. The chain combines TRBV30 with TRBJ2-1; D unresolved. The length of the CDR3 is 13 residues. The V and J ends lost 4 bases and 2 bases respectively, with 9 bases between them. Germline loops: CDR1 GTSNPN, CDR2 SVGIG (reference sequence). The CDR3 spells CAWTLRTYNEQFF. The CDR3 DNA reads TGTGCCTGGACACTACGGACCTACAATGAGCAGTTCTTC.

The chain has TRBV6-1 and TRBJ1-2, with a tentative D call TRBD1 (6 bases). The V end was cut by 3 bases, the J end by 4 bases, with 6 bases between. The germline CDR1 and CDR2 sequences are MNHNS and SASEGT. The CDR3 is 12 residues long. CDR3 sequence (DNA): TGTGCCAGCAGTGACAGGGGCTATGGCTACACCTTC. Protein sequence: CASSDRGYGYTF.

A single count supports this clone. This rearrangement joins TRBV5-4 to TRBJ1-2, with D possibly matching TRBD1 (6 bases). Between the trimmed V and J ends, which lost 4 bases and 7 bases, there was a span of 17 bases. CDR1 and CDR2 from the germline V gene are SGHNT and YYREEE (reference sequence). The CDR3 covers 14 residues. CDR3 residues: CASSPEQGASGYTF. The CDR3 DNA reads TGTGCCAGCAGCCCTGAACAGGGCGCAAGTGGCTACACCTTC.

The chain uses TRBV5-1 and TRBJ2-1, with D tentatively TRBD1 (5 bases). V was clipped by 3 bases and J by 6 bases, with 13 bases between them. Germline loops: CDR1 SGHRS, CDR2 YFSETQ. The CDR3 covers 14 residues. CDR3 nucleotides: TGCGCCAGCAGCTCTCTCGATCAGGGCAATGAGCAGTTCTTC. This encodes CASSSLDQGNEQFF.